A selection of T cell receptor beta chains follows, all from one sample in a study of blood T cell repertoires in COVID-19. Generated by immunoSEQ multiplex PCR, the TCRdb table keeps only in-frame clones and is missing some. Counted here are 70,000 or so clones, about 89% occurring once; the ten biggest clones make up around 13%. Specimen: peripheral blood. Receptors were obtained from a woman aged 55 to 70 with acute or convalescent COVID-19. The CDR3 runs from the conserved cysteine through the conserved F or W. The D gene is left open where the match is weak. The size of a clone is reported for some rows only, either as once, few or many, or as a class for expanded clones.

D gene,V gene,clone size,J gene,CDR3 protein,CDR3 DNA
TRBD1,TRBV19,.,TRBJ1-5,CASKDRVGSNQPQHF,TGTGCCAGTAAAGACAGGGTAGGGAGCAATCAGCCCCAGCATTTT
TRBD1,TRBV15,.,TRBJ2-2,CATSSDRAGSNTGELFF,TGTGCCACCAGCTCCGACAGGGCGGGTAGTAACACCGGGGAGCTGTTTTTT
TRBD1,TRBV7-2,.,TRBJ2-7,CASSKFRTGAYEQYF,TGTGCCAGCAGCAAATTCCGGACAGGCGCCTACGAGCAGTACTTC
.,TRBV15,.,TRBJ2-3,CATSSTAYRADTQYF,TGTGCCACCAGCTCGACCGCCTACAGGGCTGATACGCAGTATTTT
.,TRBV19,.,TRBJ1-1,CASSMRSTEAFF,TGTGCCAGTAGTATGCGCTCTACTGAAGCTTTCTTT
TRBD2,TRBV5-4,.,TRBJ2-2,CASSLGRANTGELFF,TGTGCCAGCAGCCTGGGGAGGGCCAACACCGGGGAGCTGTTTTTT
TRBD1,TRBV28,once,TRBJ1-2,CASLETGLVYGYTF,TGTGCCAGCTTGGAGACAGGGCTTGTCTATGGCTACACCTTC
.,TRBV29-1,.,TRBJ1-2,CSVEIGRMTGGYTF,TGCAGCGTCGAAATCGGACGAATGACGGGGGGCTACACCTTC
.,TRBV3-1/TRBV3-2,.,TRBJ1-1,CASSPRLEMMNTEAFF,TGTGCCAGCAGCCCGCGACTTGAGATGATGAACACTGAAGCTTTCTTT
.,TRBV7-2,.,TRBJ2-5,CASSASIGGETQYF,TGTGCCAGCAGCGCCTCGATAGGGGGAGAGACCCAGTACTTC
.,TRBV12-3/TRBV12-4,.,TRBJ1-1,CASSLGGEAFF,TGTGCCAGCAGTTTGGGGGGGGAAGCTTTCTTT
.,TRBV5-5,.,TRBJ2-5,CASSLKNSYQETQYF,TGTGCCAGCAGCTTGAAGAACAGCTATCAAGAGACCCAGTACTTC
.,TRBV28,.,TRBJ1-1,CASSKGGMNTEAFF,TGTGCCAGCAGTAAGGGGGGGATGAACACTGAAGCTTTCTTT
.,TRBV7-6,few,TRBJ2-3,CASSPTGLTQYF,TGTGCCAGCAGCCCGACAGGCCTTACGCAGTATTTT
.,TRBV19,.,TRBJ2-1,CASSTRRVVNEQFF,TGTGCCAGTAGTACTCGCCGAGTAGTCAATGAGCAGTTCTTC
.,TRBV7-8,.,TRBJ2-2,CASSLYGNTGELFF,TGTGCCAGCAGCTTATACGGGAACACCGGGGAGCTGTTTTTT
.,TRBV27,.,TRBJ2-7,CASIGGTSAYEQYF,TGTGCCAGCATCGGCGGGACGTCAGCCTACGAGCAGTACTTC
TRBD1,TRBV6-5,.,TRBJ1-2,CASARQGGSYGYTF,TGTGCCAGCGCGCGACAGGGGGGTTCCTATGGCTACACCTTC
.,TRBV7-3,.,TRBJ2-2,CASSFSSFTGELFF,TGTGCCAGCAGCTTCTCCAGTTTCACCGGGGAGCTGTTTTTT
TRBD1,TRBV19,.,TRBJ2-1,CASSPQGAQNEQFF,TGTGCCAGTAGTCCCCAGGGGGCTCAAAATGAGCAGTTCTTC
TRBD1,TRBV4-2,.,TRBJ2-7,CASSQEIGQGIHEQYF,TGTGCCAGCAGCCAAGAGATCGGACAGGGCATCCACGAGCAGTACTTC
.,TRBV5-6,.,TRBJ1-2,CASSLVGSDKGYTF,TGTGCCAGCAGCTTGGTGGGTTCAGACAAAGGCTACACCTTC
.,TRBV11-2,once,TRBJ2-3,CASSLESFAQYF,TGTGCCAGCAGCTTAGAAAGCTTTGCGCAGTATTTT
TRBD1,TRBV6-5,once,TRBJ2-3,CASSADRGRDTQYF,TGTGCCAGCAGCGCGGACAGGGGTAGAGATACGCAGTATTTT
.,TRBV5-1,.,TRBJ2-3,CASSRDSSSTDTQYF,TGCGCCAGCAGCCGGGACTCATCAAGCACAGATACGCAGTATTTT
TRBD1,TRBV5-1,.,TRBJ2-1,CASSSIDRADYNEQFF,TGCGCCAGCAGCTCGATTGACAGGGCTGACTACAATGAGCAGTTCTTC
TRBD2,TRBV6-5,.,TRBJ2-7,CASSPSGGIEQYF,TGTGCCAGCAGTCCTAGCGGGGGGATTGAGCAGTACTTC
.,TRBV5-4,.,TRBJ2-5,CASSLELPASETQYF,TGTGCCAGCAGCTTGGAACTGCCTGCCTCAGAGACCCAGTACTTC
.,TRBV2,once,TRBJ1-2,CASSRYGYTF,TGTGCCAGCAGTCGCTATGGCTACACCTTC
TRBD2,TRBV6-6,.,TRBJ2-2,CASGTSGGNGELFF,TGTGCCAGCGGCACTAGCGGGGGAAACGGGGAGCTGTTTTTT
TRBD1,TRBV5-3,.,TRBJ1-1,CARSLRRLGQGNTEAFF,TGTGCCAGAAGCTTACGCCGTCTGGGACAGGGAAACACTGAAGCTTTCTTT
TRBD2,TRBV5-1,.,TRBJ2-7,CASSPGTSGTLYEQYF,TGCGCCAGCAGCCCAGGGACTAGCGGCACTCTTTACGAGCAGTACTTC
.,TRBV19,.,TRBJ1-5,CASSMWGGASNQPQHF,TGTGCCAGTAGTATGTGGGGGGGCGCGAGCAATCAGCCCCAGCATTTT
TRBD1,TRBV7-9,few,TRBJ1-2,CASSLGADRGAGYGYTF,TGTGCCAGCAGCTTAGGAGCCGACAGGGGGGCAGGGTATGGCTACACCTTC
.,TRBV30,.,TRBJ1-2,CAWSVSDGVGYTF,TGTGCCTGGAGTGTCTCCGACGGAGTGGGCTACACCTTC
.,TRBV6-5,.,TRBJ1-5,CASIIGVDSNQPQHF,TGTGCCAGCATCATAGGGGTTGATAGCAATCAGCCCCAGCATTTT
.,TRBV19,few,TRBJ2-2,CASSISVSGELFF,TGTGCCAGTAGTATTTCTGTCTCCGGGGAGCTGTTTTTT
TRBD1,TRBV3-1/TRBV3-2,.,TRBJ1-1,CASSQMGQGASTEAFF,TGTGCCAGCAGCCAGATGGGACAGGGGGCGAGTACTGAAGCTTTCTTT
TRBD2,TRBV7-8,.,TRBJ2-3,CASSLGSRTSGGAPDTQYF,TGTGCCAGCAGCTTAGGGTCTAGGACTAGCGGGGGGGCCCCAGATACGCAGTATTTT
TRBD2,TRBV10-3,.,TRBJ2-7,CAISESLAGSPYVQYF,TGTGCCATCAGTGAGTCACTAGCGGGGAGCCCCTACGTGCAGTACTTC
TRBD1,TRBV12-5,.,TRBJ2-5,CASGSLTGYQETQYF,TGTGCTAGTGGCTCTCTGACAGGGTACCAAGAGACCCAGTACTTC
.,TRBV19,few,TRBJ1-1,CASEPGQSNTEAFF,TGTGCCAGTGAACCGGGACAATCGAACACTGAAGCTTTCTTT
TRBD1,TRBV9,.,TRBJ2-7,CASSAGQTAYEQYF,TGTGCCAGCAGCGCGGGACAGACCGCCTACGAGCAGTACTTC
.,TRBV2,.,TRBJ1-2,CASSEGRRGYGYTF,TGTGCCAGCAGTGAAGGACGGCGGGGGTATGGCTACACCTTC
TRBD1,TRBV7-8,.,TRBJ1-4,CASSSDLGQGGEKLFF,TGTGCCAGCAGCTCGGATTTGGGACAGGGTGGTGAAAAACTGTTTTTT
.,TRBV5-4,.,TRBJ1-4,CASSSQGGDEKLFF,TGTGCCAGCAGCTCACAGGGCGGTGACGAAAAACTGTTTTTT
.,TRBV6-5,.,TRBJ2-7,CASSYSGNRAYEQYF,TGTGCCAGCAGTTACTCCGGAAACAGGGCCTACGAGCAGTACTTC
.,TRBV11-2,.,TRBJ1-2,CASSQTMGAQGNYGYTF,TGTGCCAGCAGCCAAACGATGGGGGCTCAGGGTAACTATGGCTACACCTTC
TRBD1,TRBV15,once,TRBJ1-5,CATSRKRQGDQPQHF,TGTGCCACCAGCAGGAAGAGACAGGGGGATCAGCCCCAGCATTTT
TRBD1,TRBV3-1/TRBV3-2,.,TRBJ1-1,CASSQEGQGNTEAFF,TGTGCCAGCAGCCAAGAAGGACAGGGAAACACTGAAGCTTTCTTT
TRBD1,TRBV7-9,.,TRBJ1-2,CASSFSGTDYGYTF,TGTGCCAGCAGCTTCTCCGGGACAGATTATGGCTACACCTTC
TRBD1,TRBV12-3/TRBV12-4,.,TRBJ1-5,CASSLAGGQPQHF,TGTGCCAGCAGTCTAGCAGGGGGTCAGCCCCAGCATTTT
TRBD2,TRBV2,.,TRBJ2-1,CASSEGRTSGHNEQFF,TGTGCCAGCAGTGAAGGGCGGACTAGCGGACACAATGAGCAGTTCTTC
TRBD1,TRBV3-1/TRBV3-2,few,TRBJ2-2,CASSQYGTEETGELFF,TGTGCCAGCAGCCAATACGGGACAGAAGAAACCGGGGAGCTGTTTTTT
.,TRBV19,.,TRBJ1-5,CASSWTWVSGQPQHF,TGTGCCAGTAGTTGGACATGGGTAAGCGGGCAGCCCCAGCATTTT
.,TRBV5-1,.,TRBJ1-2,CASSLALRSEAYGYTF,TGCGCCAGCAGCTTGGCTCTTAGGTCTGAGGCGTATGGCTACACCTTC
.,TRBV28,few,TRBJ1-2,CASSSRAFYTF,TGTGCCAGCAGTTCGCGGGCCTTTTACACCTTC
TRBD1,TRBV5-1,.,TRBJ1-1,CASSPGTGGAVNTEAFF,TGCGCCAGCAGCCCAGGGACAGGGGGCGCGGTGAACACTGAAGCTTTCTTT
.,TRBV2,.,TRBJ2-3,CASSRGITDTQYF,TGTGCCAGCAGTCGGGGGATCACAGATACGCAGTATTTT
.,TRBV7-6,.,TRBJ2-1,CASSLSGGSSYNEQFF,TGTGCCAGCAGCTTAAGTGGGGGGAGTTCCTACAATGAGCAGTTCTTC